The 13 T cell receptor beta chains in this list originate from one sample, sequenced in a study of blood T cell repertoires in COVID-19. Using immunoSEQ multiplex PCR, the repertoire was profiled, and TCRdb retains in-frame clones only, with some absent. The sample includes under 250,000 clones, roughly 82% of them seen just once. The sequenced sample consisted of peripheral blood. These receptors came from a woman in her 70s with acute or convalescent COVID-19.

This clone has only one observation. Other DNA sequences in this sample translate to the same CDR3. The rearrangement uses TRBV24-1 and TRBJ1-2; D not certain. Germline V lookup: CDR1 KGHDR, CDR2 SFDVKD. V lost 4 bases and J lost 5, with 7 bases in between. The CDR3 length is 12 residues. As DNA, the CDR3 is TGTGCCACCAGTGAGGCGGAATATGGCTACACCTTC. Translating it yields CATSEAEYGYTF.

This chain joins TRBV7-2 and TRBJ1-2; 11 bases match TRBD1. Per the germline V gene, CDR1 is SGHTA and CDR2 is FQGNSA. CDR3 size: 16 residues. The ends lost 5 bases at V and 5 bases at J; junction bases unmatched: 10. The CDR3, as DNA: TGTGCCAGCAGCGTCGGACAGGGGGCGAGGACGTATGGCTACACCTTC. This gives the protein CASSVGQGARTYGYTF.

This clone appeared a single time. The chain links TRBV11-2 to TRBJ1-5; D uncertain. The germline V gene has CDR1 SGHAT and CDR2 FQNNGV. The CDR3 sequence is 15 residues long. V lost 1 base and J 3 bases, leaving 10 bases between the germline ends. The CDR3 nucleotides read TGTGCCAGCAGCTTAGCCAGGATGGACAATCAGCCCCAGCATTTT. Protein product: CASSLARMDNQPQHF.

The rearrangement links TRBV6-5 to TRBJ1-2; a weak D match, TRBD1 (6 bases). Germline loops: CDR1 MNHEY, CDR2 SVGAGI. V dropped 6 bases and J dropped 11 bases, with 16 bases sitting between them. This CDR3 spans 12 amino acids. CDR3 coding DNA: TGTGCCAGCAGCTCGGACAGCCGCCGGTACACCTTC. Encoded protein: CASSSDSRRYTF.

The gene calls are TRBV3-1 (or the pseudogene TRBV3-2) and TRBJ1-1, with D perhaps TRBD1 (5 bases). The CDR3 spans 13 residues. Trimming pared 0 bases from V and 10 bases from J, leaving 12 bases between. Looked up from germline, CDR1 is LGHDT and CDR2 is YNNKEL (reference sequence). CDR3 nucleotide sequence: TGTGCCAGCAGCCAAGAACTCGCAACAGGAGCTTTCTTT. Its translation is CASSQELATGAFF.

This clone was counted a few times. The chain carries TRBV5-1 and TRBJ1-2, with 9 bases matching TRBD1. This CDR3 comprises 15 residues. Germline values: CDR1 SGHRS, CDR2 YFSETQ. V was pared by 0 bases and J by 5 bases, with 5 bases of the junction left unmatched. CDR3 nucleotide sequence: TGCGCCAGCAGCTTGGACACAGGGGGCTGGTATGGCTACACCTTC. The encoded protein is CASSLDTGGWYGYTF.

The chain has TRBV3-1 (or the pseudogene TRBV3-2) and TRBJ2-5; D is possibly TRBD1 (6 bases). Trimming took 5 bases from V and 2 from J, leaving 12 bases between them. The germline gives CDR1 LGHDT, CDR2 YNNKEL (reference sequence). There are 14 residues in the CDR3. The CDR3 coding sequence is TGTGCCAGCAGCGATAGACAGGATCAAGAGACCCAGTACTTC. Its protein is CASSDRQDQETQYF.

The rearrangement uses TRBV5-1 and TRBJ2-3, with a possible D match to TRBD1 (5 bases). Per germline, CDR1 SGHRS and CDR2 YFSETQ. The CDR3 contains 15 residues. The V gene lost 2 bases and the J gene lost 2 bases, with 12 bases spanning the gap. The DNA for the CDR3 is TGCGCCAGCAGCTTTGGTTCAGGGCCCACAGATACGCAGTATTTT. Translating gives CASSFGSGPTDTQYF.

The chain carries TRBV30 and TRBJ2-7, with 7 bases fitting TRBD1. J was trimmed by 1 base and V by 2 bases; bases with no gene match: 8. Germline V gene data show CDR1 as GTSNPN and CDR2 as SVGIG (reference sequence). CDR3 length: 15 amino acids. The CDR3 protein is CAWSLPGQRSYEQYF. The CDR3, as DNA: TGTGCCTGGAGTTTACCGGGACAGAGATCCTACGAGCAGTACTTC.

This clone was counted a few times. The chain has TRBV28 and TRBJ2-7, with a weak D call TRBD1 (7 bases). The V gene lost 2 bases and the J gene lost 3 bases, with 14 bases spanning the gap. This CDR3 has 15 amino acids. Germline values: CDR1 MDHEN, CDR2 SYDVKM. CDR3 sequence reads: CASSLGAGGLYEQYF. Written as DNA, the CDR3 is TGTGCCAGCAGTTTAGGGGCAGGGGGGCTCTACGAGCAGTACTTC.

V usage is TRBV28 and J usage is TRBJ1-2, with TRBD1 matching 10 bases. This CDR3 spans 20 amino acids. The V gene end was trimmed by 1 base and the J gene end by 0 bases; junction bases not matched to a gene: 14. The germline gives CDR1 MDHEN, CDR2 SYDVKM. Here the CDR3 DNA reads TGTGCCAGCAGTTTATTCTATTGGGACAGGGGTTCCTTAGCTAACTATGGCTACACCTTC. Translated, it gives CASSLFYWDRGSLANYGYTF.

The chain carries TRBV4-3 and TRBJ1-4, with TRBD1 matching over 7 bases. The CDR3 is 17 amino acids. The trim removed 0 bases at V and 5 bases at J, leaving 9 bases unmatched. The germline V gene has CDR1 LGHNA and CDR2 YSLEER. CDR3 sequence (DNA): TGCGCCAGCAGCCAAGAGACAGGGTCAGGATCAAATGAAAAACTGTTTTTT. It specifies CASSQETGSGSNEKLFF.

This clone turned up a few times. This chain links TRBV6-2 or TRBV6-3 with TRBJ1-6; D is unclear. CDR3 length equals 13 residues. Trimming shortened V by 5 bases and J by 5 bases, and 7 bases separated the two germline ends. The germline CDR1 and CDR2 sequences are MNHEY and SVGEGT. CDR3 nucleotides: TGTGCCAGCAGTGAGAGAAATAATTCACCCCTCCACTTT. Its translation: CASSERNNSPLHF.